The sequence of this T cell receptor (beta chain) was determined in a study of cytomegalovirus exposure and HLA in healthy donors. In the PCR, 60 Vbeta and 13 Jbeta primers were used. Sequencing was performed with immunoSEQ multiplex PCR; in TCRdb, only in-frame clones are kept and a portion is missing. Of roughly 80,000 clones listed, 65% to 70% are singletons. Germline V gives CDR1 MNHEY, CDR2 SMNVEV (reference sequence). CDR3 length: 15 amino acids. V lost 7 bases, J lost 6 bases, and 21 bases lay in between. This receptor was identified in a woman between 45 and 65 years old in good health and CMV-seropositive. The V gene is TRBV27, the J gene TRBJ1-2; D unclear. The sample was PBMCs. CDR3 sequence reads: CASTNWNLGKNGYTF. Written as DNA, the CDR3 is TGTGCCAGCACCAATTGGAACCTAGGAAAGAATGGCTACACCTTC.